This entry is about one T cell receptor (beta chain). What this receptor recognizes is not known. There are no base qualities to consult, and no much larger clone falls within one base. Per the germline V gene (reference sequence), GTSNPN is the CDR1 and SVGIG is the CDR2. From cysteine to phenylalanine, the CDR3 is 12 amino acids long. Only the CDR3 region is kept as DNA, spanning 36 bases read in frame from base 1. Deletion took 0 bases off V and 6 bases off J, with a span of 6 bases between the germline ends. Donors were immunologically healthy infants undergoing open corrective cardiac surgery for congenital heart defects in Finland. From four of the eight donors, a small aliquot of about 0.5-1 mL peripheral blood was collected during surgery. For the blood samples, genomic DNA was extracted from all available leukocytes instead of from a set number of cells. ACK lysis buffer was used to remove erythrocytes from blood, and the leukocytes were stored at -70 degrees C as pellets. A QIAsymphony instrument was used to extract genomic DNA from the frozen cell pellets.

This entry comes from a study of human thymus T cells (dated by TCRdb to between 2020 and 2021). Turning to the overall study: The study described the TCR alpha and beta repertoires in under ten infant thymus samples and a few matching peripheral blood samples. The infant donors were roughly 7 to 244 days old, and the cohort included over five males and a couple of females.

What the research found in general, with its limitations: On average, thymus samples yielded hundreds of thousands of unique TCRB clonotypes, whereas blood samples yielded about 84,000. Both the thymic and the peripheral blood repertoires appeared to show biased V and J gene segment usage.

Using the immunoSEQ multiplex PCR assay, the TCRB and TCRAD loci were amplified from a standardized quantity of quality-controlled genomic DNA. The V(D)J region was spanned by amplicons of a length sufficient to cover the CDR3 and to identify V and J genes. Through the commercial immunoSEQ service, the amplicons were sequenced on an Illumina platform. Per the source publication's procedure: Primer bias and sequencing errors were corrected as previously described, and TCRAD and TCRB definitions were based on the IMGT database. The repertoires were analysed using immunoSEQ Analyzer 3.0 and VDJTools for basic statistics, V/J segment usage, diversity estimates, rarefaction and pairwise overlap. Chao1, ChaoE, Efron-Thisted, Shannon and inverse Simpson indices were used to estimate diversity, which was also estimated on datasets down-sampled to the smallest sample. Repertoire overlap was assessed by strict matching of CDR3 nucleotide sequence, V gene and J gene, and clustering was done by Jaccard-based multidimensional scaling. TCRdb holds this immuneACCESS table with in-frame rearrangements only. Some clones are missing; in checked studies, unresolved V genes explain under half, and the rest has no known cause. Clone size and V and J calls were adopted from that table, with D and trimming inferred from the DNA. This sample is represented by tens of thousands of clones; approximately 93% of them were singletons. The biggest ten clones account for roughly 5.6% of the sample.

Material: blood. This sequence was found in a boy less than two years old with a congenital heart defect but otherwise immunologically healthy. Here the chain combines TRBV30 and TRBJ2-1; the D gene is unclear. Read as DNA, the sequence is TGTGCCTGGAGTGTAGGCCGCAATGAGCAGTTCTTC. Translation gives CAWSVGRNEQFF.